The 6 T cell receptor beta chains reported below all come from one sample, sequenced in a study of OX40 agonist ivuxolimab in advanced cancers. Clones were read by immunoSEQ multiplex PCR, and TCRdb kept only the in-frame ones, dropping some. The sample contains more than 85,000 clones, about 90% of which appear only once. The sequences come from CD4+ or CD8+ T cells sorted from blood, collected in a trial of the OX40 agonist ivuxolimab. All receptors come from an adult with an advanced solid tumor such as melanoma, head and neck, liver or kidney cancer.

The chain is built from TRBV30 and TRBJ2-3; a weak D match, TRBD2 (6 bases). Per the germline V gene, CDR1 is GTSNPN and CDR2 is SVGIG (reference sequence). The CDR3 extends over 12 amino acids. Trimming took off 5 bases at V and 0 bases at J, with 6 bases between the two ends. CDR3: CAWGTSTDTQYF. The CDR3 DNA follows: TGTGCCTGGGGGACTAGCACAGATACGCAGTATTTT.

This sequence joins TRBV5-6 and TRBJ1-5; 7 nucleotides agree with TRBD1. The CDR3 sequence is 15 residues long. The V gene end was trimmed by 1 base and the J gene end by 1 base; junction bases not matched to a gene: 2. Germline V lookup: CDR1 SGHDT, CDR2 YYEEEE. The CDR3 loop is CASSLTQGSNQPQHF. The DNA for the CDR3 is TGTGCCAGCAGCTTGACACAGGGGAGCAATCAGCCCCAGCATTTT.

This chain links TRBV21-1 with TRBJ2-3; the table's D gene call, TRBD2, was not cross checked with the DNA. TRBV21-1 is classified as a pseudogene. The CDR3 extends over 17 amino acids. The CDR3 DNA follows: TGTGCCAGCAGCAATTATTCCCGGGAGGCGATCACAGATACGCAGTATTTT. This sequence encodes CASSNYSREAITDTQYF.

As to this clone: At one boundary the junction diverges from the germline segment, which might be a read error. The rearrangement uses TRBV7-9 and TRBJ1-2; no clear D. The CDR3 is 13 amino acids. Germline V gene lookup returns CDR1 SEHNR and CDR2 FQNEAQ (reference sequence). CDR3 sequence reads: CASSLADTRNSAF. CDR3 DNA sequence: TGTGCCAGCAGCTTAGCCGACACCAGGAACTCGGCCTTC.

This clone has a handful of counts. The V gene is TRBV7-9, the J gene TRBJ2-1, with D possibly TRBD2 on 5 matching bases. The CDR3 is made up of 12 amino acids. Between the trimmed V and J ends, which lost 5 bases and 8 bases, there was a span of 10 bases. Germline V gene lookup returns CDR1 SEHNR and CDR2 FQNEAQ (reference sequence). The CDR3: CASSPSGYEQFF. CDR3 DNA sequence: TGTGCCAGCAGCCCAAGCGGCTATGAGCAGTTCTTC.

This chain uses TRBV4-2 with TRBJ2-5, with D possibly matching TRBD1 (5 bases). The CDR3 loop spans 16 amino acids. The V gene's germline CDR1 is LGHNA and CDR2 YNFKEQ. V was trimmed by 0 bases and J by 4 bases, leaving 15 bases between them. Here the CDR3 reads CASSQESAGSRETQYF. The DNA of the CDR3 is TGTGCCAGCAGCCAAGAGTCAGCAGGGTCACGAGAGACCCAGTACTTC.